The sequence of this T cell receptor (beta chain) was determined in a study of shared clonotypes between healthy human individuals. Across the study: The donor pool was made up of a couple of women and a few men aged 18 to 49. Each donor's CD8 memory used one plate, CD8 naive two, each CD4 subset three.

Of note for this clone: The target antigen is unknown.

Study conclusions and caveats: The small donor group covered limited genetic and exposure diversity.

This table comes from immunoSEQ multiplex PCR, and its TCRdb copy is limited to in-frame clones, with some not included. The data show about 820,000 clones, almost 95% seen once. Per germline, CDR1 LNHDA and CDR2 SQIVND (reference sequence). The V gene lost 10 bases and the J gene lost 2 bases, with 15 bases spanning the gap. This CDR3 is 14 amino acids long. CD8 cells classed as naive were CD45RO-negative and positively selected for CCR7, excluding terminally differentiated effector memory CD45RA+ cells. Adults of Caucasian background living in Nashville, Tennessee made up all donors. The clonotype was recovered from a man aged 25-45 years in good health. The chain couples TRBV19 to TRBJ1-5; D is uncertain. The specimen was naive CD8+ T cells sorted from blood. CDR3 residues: CATSRPGGNQPQHF. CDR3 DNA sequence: TGTGCCACCAGCCGCCCAGGTGGCAATCAGCCCCAGCATTTT.